Sequencing of this T cell receptor (beta chain) was carried out in a study of Graves' ophthalmopathy and Graves' hyperthyroidism. Study-wide results and limits: The model flagged ophthalmopathy progression at 55% to 71% sensitivity and under 75% specificity. A 13-signature model separated ophthalmopathy from stable hyperthyroidism, reaching about 88% sensitivity and less than 82% specificity cross-validated.

Active ophthalmopathy (CAS at least 3, NOSPECS at least 4), lasting under 3 months. Out of around 10 ml of fresh peripheral blood, PBMCs were obtained. V was clipped by 6 bases and J by 2 bases, with 14 bases between them. The CDR3 has 14 amino acids. Germline V CDR1 and CDR2: ENHRY, SYGVKD. Beta-chain TCR CDR3 regions were amplified from RNA transcripts. RT-PCR with HTBI primers came first, then second-round multiplex PCR. TCRdb ran MiXCR on the multiplex PCR reads and lists one entry per CDR3 protein. The sample consists of almost 750,000 distinct CDR3 sequences, about 44% of them appearing once. At least ten counts were recorded for this clonotype. Its antigen is undetermined.

What was sequenced was peripheral blood. The receptor was isolated from an adult man with Graves' ophthalmopathy. V and J are TRBV10-3 and TRBJ2-7; tentative D call: TRBD1 (6 bases). This CDR3 reads CAIRETGYTYEQYF. Here the CDR3 DNA reads TGTGCCATCAGGGAGACAGGTTATACCTACGAGCAGTACTTC.